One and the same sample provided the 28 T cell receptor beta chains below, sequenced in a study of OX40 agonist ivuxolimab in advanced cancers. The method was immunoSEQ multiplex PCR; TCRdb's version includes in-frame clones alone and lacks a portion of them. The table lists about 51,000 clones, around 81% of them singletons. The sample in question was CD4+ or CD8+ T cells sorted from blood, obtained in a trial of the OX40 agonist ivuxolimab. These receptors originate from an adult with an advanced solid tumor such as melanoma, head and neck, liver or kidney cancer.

CDR3 sequence: CAISERQGRTDTQYF. The CDR3 bases are TGTGCCATCAGTGAGAGACAGGGACGCACAGATACGCAGTATTTT. This sequence joins TRBV10-3 and TRBJ2-3; 7 positions match TRBD1. J was trimmed by 1 base and V by 2 bases; bases with no gene match: 3. The CDR3 consists of 15 residues. Germline CDR1 ENHRY, CDR2 SYGVKD.

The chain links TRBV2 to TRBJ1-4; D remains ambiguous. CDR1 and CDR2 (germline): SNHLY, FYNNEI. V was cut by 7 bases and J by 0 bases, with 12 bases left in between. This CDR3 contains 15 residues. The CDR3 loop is CASTREVPTNEKLFF. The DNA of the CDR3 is TGTGCCAGCACCCGCGAAGTCCCAACTAATGAAAAACTGTTTTTT.

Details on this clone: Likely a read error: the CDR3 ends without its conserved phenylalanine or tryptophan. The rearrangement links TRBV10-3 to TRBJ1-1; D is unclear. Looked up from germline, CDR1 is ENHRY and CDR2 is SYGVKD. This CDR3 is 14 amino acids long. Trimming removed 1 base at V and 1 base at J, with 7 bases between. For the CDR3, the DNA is TGTGCCATCAGTGAGTGGGCCGAGAACACTGAAGCTTTCCTT. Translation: CAISEWAENTEAFL.

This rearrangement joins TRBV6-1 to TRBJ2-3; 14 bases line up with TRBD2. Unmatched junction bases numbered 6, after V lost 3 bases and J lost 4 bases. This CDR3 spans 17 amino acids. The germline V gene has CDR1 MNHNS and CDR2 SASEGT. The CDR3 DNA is TGTGCCAGCAGTGAGACTAGCGGGGGGGCTGGGGCAGATACGCAGTATTTT. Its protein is CASSETSGGAGADTQYF.

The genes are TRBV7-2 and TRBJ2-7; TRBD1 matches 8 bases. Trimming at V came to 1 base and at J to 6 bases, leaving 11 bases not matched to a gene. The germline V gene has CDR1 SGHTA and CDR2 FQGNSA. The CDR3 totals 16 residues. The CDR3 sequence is CASSLGIWDRRGEQYF. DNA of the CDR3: TGTGCCAGCAGCTTAGGAATCTGGGACAGGAGAGGCGAGCAGTACTTC. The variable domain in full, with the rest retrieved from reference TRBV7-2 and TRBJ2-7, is GAGVSQSPSNKVTEKGKDVELRCDPISGHTALYWYRQSLGQGLEFLIYFQGNSAPDKSGLPSDRFSAERTGGSVSTLTIQRTQQEDSAVYLCASSLGIWDRRGEQYFGPGTRLTVT.

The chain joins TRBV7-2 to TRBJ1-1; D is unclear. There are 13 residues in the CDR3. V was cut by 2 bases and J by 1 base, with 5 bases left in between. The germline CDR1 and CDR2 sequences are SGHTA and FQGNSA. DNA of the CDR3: TGTGCCAGCAGCTTATCGGGGAACACTGAAGCTTTCTTT. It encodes CASSLSGNTEAFF. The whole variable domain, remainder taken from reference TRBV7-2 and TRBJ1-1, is GAGVSQSPSNKVTEKGKDVELRCDPISGHTALYWYRQSLGQGLEFLIYFQGNSAPDKSGLPSDRFSAERTGGSVSTLTIQRTQQEDSAVYLCASSLSGNTEAFFGQGTRLTVV.

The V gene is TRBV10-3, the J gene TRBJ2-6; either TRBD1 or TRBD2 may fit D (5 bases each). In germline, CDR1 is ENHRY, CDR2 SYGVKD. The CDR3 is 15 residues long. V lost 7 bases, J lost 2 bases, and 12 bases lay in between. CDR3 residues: CAITRDDPGANVLTF. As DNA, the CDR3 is TGTGCCATCACCCGGGACGACCCTGGGGCCAACGTCCTGACTTTC.

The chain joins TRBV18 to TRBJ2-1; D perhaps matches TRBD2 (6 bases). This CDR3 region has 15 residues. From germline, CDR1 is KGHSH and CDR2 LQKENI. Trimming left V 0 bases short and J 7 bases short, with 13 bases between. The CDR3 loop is CASSPPGLYRNEQFF. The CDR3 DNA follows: TGTGCCAGCTCACCACCGGGACTTTATCGGAATGAGCAGTTCTTC. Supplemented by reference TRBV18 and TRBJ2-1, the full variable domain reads NAGVMQNPRHLVRRRGQEARLRCSPMKGHSHVYWYRQLPEEGLKFMVYLQKENIIDESGMPKERFSAEFPKEGPSILRIQQVVRGDSAAYFCASSPPGLYRNEQFFGPGTRLTVL.

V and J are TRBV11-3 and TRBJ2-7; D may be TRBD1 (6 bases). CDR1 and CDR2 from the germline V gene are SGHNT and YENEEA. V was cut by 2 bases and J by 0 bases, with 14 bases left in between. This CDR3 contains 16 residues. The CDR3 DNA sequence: TGTGCCAGCAGCTTATCGTGGGACACCTCCTCCTACGAGCAGTACTTC. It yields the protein CASSLSWDTSSYEQYF.

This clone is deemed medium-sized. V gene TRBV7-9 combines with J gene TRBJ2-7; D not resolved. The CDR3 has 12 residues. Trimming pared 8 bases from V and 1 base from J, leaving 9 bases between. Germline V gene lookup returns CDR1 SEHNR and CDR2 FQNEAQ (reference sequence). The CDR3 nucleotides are TGTGCCAGCGGAGACGGATCCTACGAGCAGTACTTC. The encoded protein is CASGDGSYEQYF.

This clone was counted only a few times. CDR3 in amino acids: CASSLTNNQPQHF. The CDR3 DNA sequence: TGTGCCAGCAGCTTAACAAACAATCAGCCCCAGCATTTT. This chain connects TRBV7-6 to TRBJ1-5; D unresolved. From germline, CDR1 is SGHVS and CDR2 FNYEAQ. The CDR3 has 13 residues. V shed 2 bases and J shed 3 bases, with 5 bases lying between them.

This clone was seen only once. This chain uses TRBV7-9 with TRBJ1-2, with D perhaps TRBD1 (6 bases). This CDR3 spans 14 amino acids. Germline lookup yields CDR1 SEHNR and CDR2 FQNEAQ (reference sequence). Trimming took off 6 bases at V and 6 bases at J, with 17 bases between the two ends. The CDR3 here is CASSLPGTKDGYTF. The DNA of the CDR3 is TGTGCCAGCAGTTTACCCGGGACAAAGGATGGCTACACCTTC.

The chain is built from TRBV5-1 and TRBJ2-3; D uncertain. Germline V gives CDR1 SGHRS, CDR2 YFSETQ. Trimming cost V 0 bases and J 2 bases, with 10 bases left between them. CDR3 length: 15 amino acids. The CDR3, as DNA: TGCGCCAGCAGCTTGGGGGCTACAACCACAGATACGCAGTATTTT. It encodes CASSLGATTTDTQYF.

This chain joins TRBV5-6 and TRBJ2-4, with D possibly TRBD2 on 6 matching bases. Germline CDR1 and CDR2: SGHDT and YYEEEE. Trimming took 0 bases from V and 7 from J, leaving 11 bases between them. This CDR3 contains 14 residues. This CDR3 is CASSLGTSRNIQYF. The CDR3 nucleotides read TGTGCCAGCAGCTTGGGAACTAGCCGGAACATTCAGTACTTC.

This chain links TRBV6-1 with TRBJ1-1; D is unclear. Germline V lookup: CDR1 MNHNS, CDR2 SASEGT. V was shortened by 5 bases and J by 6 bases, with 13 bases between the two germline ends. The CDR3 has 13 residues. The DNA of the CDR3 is TGTGCCAGCAGTCCCCCAGTGATGGCTGAAGCTTTCTTT. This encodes CASSPPVMAEAFF.

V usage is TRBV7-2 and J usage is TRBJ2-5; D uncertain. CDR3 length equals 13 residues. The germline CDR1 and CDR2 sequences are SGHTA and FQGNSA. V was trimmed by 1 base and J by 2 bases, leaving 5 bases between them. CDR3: CASSLGLQETQYF. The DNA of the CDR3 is TGTGCCAGCAGCTTAGGACTGCAAGAGACCCAGTACTTC.

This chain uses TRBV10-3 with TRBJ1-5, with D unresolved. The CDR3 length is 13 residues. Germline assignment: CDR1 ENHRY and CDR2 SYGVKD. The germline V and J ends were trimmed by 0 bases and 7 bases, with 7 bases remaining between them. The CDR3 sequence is CAISESTNQPQHF. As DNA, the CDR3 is TGTGCCATCAGTGAGTCGACGAACCAGCCCCAGCATTTT.

CDR3 amino acids: CASGKGSAEQYF. The CDR3 DNA follows: TGTGCCAGCGGGAAAGGGAGTGCCGAGCAGTACTTC. The chain uses TRBV2 and TRBJ2-7; maybe TRBD2 (5 bases). The CDR3 has 12 residues. Trimming left V 8 bases short and J 6 bases short, with 14 bases between. Germline CDR1 is SNHLY and CDR2 is FYNNEI.

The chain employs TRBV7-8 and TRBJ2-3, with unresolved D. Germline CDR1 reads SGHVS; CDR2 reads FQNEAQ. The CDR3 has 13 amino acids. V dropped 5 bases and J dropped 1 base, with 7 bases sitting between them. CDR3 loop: CASSPMRTDTQYF. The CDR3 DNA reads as TGTGCCAGCAGCCCCATGCGCACAGATACGCAGTATTTT.

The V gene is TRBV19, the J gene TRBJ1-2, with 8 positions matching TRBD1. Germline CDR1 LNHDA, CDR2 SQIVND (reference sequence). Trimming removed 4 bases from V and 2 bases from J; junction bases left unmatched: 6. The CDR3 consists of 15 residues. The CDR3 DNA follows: TGTGCCAGTAGTACCCGGACAGGGCAGAACTATGGCTACACCTTC. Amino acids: CASSTRTGQNYGYTF.

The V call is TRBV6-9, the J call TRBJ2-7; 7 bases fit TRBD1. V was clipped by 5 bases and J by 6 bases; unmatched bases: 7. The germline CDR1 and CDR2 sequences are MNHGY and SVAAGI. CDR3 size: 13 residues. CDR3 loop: CASSPAEGAEQYF. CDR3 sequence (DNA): TGTGCCAGCAGTCCTGCCGAGGGGGCCGAGCAGTACTTC.

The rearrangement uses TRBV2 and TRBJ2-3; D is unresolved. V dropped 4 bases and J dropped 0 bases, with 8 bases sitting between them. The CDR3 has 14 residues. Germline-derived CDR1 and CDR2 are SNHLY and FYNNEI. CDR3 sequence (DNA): TGTGCCAGCAGTGGCCCCCCAAGCACAGATACGCAGTATTTT. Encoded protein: CASSGPPSTDTQYF.

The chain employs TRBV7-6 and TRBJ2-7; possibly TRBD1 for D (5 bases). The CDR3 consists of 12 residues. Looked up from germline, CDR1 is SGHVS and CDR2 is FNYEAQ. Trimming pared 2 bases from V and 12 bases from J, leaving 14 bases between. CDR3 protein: CASSLSTGPAYF. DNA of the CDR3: TGTGCCAGCAGCTTATCCACAGGTCCAGCGTACTTC.

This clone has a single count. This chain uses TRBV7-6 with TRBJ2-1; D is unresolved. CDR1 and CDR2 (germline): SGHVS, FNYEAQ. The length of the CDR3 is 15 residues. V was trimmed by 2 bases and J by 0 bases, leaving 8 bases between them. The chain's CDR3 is CASSLLESSYNEQFF. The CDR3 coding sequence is TGTGCCAGCAGCTTACTAGAGAGCTCCTACAATGAGCAGTTCTTC.

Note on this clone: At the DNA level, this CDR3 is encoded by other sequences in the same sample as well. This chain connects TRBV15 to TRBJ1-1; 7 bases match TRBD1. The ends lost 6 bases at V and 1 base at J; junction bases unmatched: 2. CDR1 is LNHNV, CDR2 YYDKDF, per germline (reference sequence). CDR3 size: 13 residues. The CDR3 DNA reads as TGTGCCACCAGGAGACAGGGGAACACTGAAGCTTTCTTT. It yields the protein CATRRQGNTEAFF.

CDR3 amino acids: CASRGGLAADTQYF. Written as DNA, the CDR3 is TGTGCCAGCAGAGGAGGACTAGCCGCAGATACGCAGTATTTT. The V gene is TRBV7-2, the J gene TRBJ2-3, with 8 bases aligning to TRBD2. V lost 6 bases and J lost 4; bases outside the gene matches: 6. Germline V gene sequence: CDR1 SGHTA, CDR2 FQGNSA. CDR3 size: 14 residues.

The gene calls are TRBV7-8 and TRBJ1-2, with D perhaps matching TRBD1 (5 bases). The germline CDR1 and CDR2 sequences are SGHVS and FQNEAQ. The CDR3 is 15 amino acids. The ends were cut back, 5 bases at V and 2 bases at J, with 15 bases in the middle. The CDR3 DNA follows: TGTGCCAGCAGCCCCAGACGGGGCTCAAACTATGGCTACACCTTC. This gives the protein CASSPRRGSNYGYTF.

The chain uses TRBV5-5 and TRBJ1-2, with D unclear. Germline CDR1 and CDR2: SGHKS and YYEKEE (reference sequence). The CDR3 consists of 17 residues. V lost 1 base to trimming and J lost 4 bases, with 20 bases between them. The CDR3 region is CASSLLVVLDAFYGYTF. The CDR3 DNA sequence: TGTGCCAGCAGCTTGCTCGTCGTCCTAGACGCATTCTATGGCTACACCTTC.